This entry lists 21 T cell receptor beta chains sequenced from one sample in a study of beta chain features in type 1 diabetes. The sequenced template was cDNA made from the entire isolated RNA. The protocol was immunoSEQ multiplex PCR, while the TCRdb copy is restricted to in-frame clones and leaves out a portion. The profile covers about 140,000 clones, with approximately 9.8% appearing a single time and about 0.6% taken by the ten largest. Sequenced material: central memory CD4+ T cells from blood. These receptors came from a woman in her forties in good health.

This clone was observed a handful of times. This same CDR3 is encoded by further DNA sequences in the sample. The chain carries TRBV5-1 and TRBJ2-5, with TRBD1 as a possible D gene (6 bases). Germline loops: CDR1 SGHRS, CDR2 YFSETQ. V lost 2 bases to trimming and J lost 3 bases, with 11 bases between them. The CDR3 loop spans 14 amino acids. This CDR3 reads CASSLGAGEETQYF. CDR3 coding DNA: TGCGCCAGCAGCTTAGGGGCAGGGGAAGAGACCCAGTACTTC.

This clone came up a few times. The V gene is TRBV27, the J gene TRBJ2-3; D is possibly TRBD2 (6 bases). This CDR3 has 14 amino acids. Germline assignment: CDR1 MNHEY and CDR2 SMNVEV (reference sequence). Trimming took off 6 bases at V and 1 base at J, with 11 bases between the two ends. The CDR3 DNA reads TGTGCCAGCAGCCCCCCGGGGGGCACAGATACGCAGTATTTT. Translated: CASSPPGGTDTQYF.

CDR3 bases: TGTGCCACCAGAGATGACAGGGTTGGCAACAATGAGCAGTTCTTC. Its protein product is CATRDDRVGNNEQFF. The gene calls are TRBV15 and TRBJ2-1; the match to TRBD1 covers 7 bases. This CDR3 spans 15 amino acids. The junction had 10 bases not matched to a gene; V was cut back by 6 bases and J by 5 bases. In germline, CDR1 is LNHNV, CDR2 YYDKDF (reference sequence). Filled out from reference TRBV15 and TRBJ2-1, the complete variable domain reads DAMVIQNPRYQVTQFGKPVTLSCSQTLNHNVMYWYQQKSSQAPKLLFHYYDKDFNNEADTPDNFQSRRPNTSFCFLDIRSPGLGDTAMYLCATRDDRVGNNEQFFGPGTRLTVL.

The chain combines TRBV14 with TRBJ2-7, with 8 bases lining up with TRBD1. Germline trimming cut 5 bases from V and 5 bases from J; bases unmatched to any gene: 8. The CDR3 length is 14 residues. Germline assignment: CDR1 SGHDN and CDR2 FVKESK. DNA of the CDR3: TGTGCCAGCAGCAGGGACAGGACCGGCGACGAGCAGTACTTC. Protein: CASSRDRTGDEQYF.

The chain links TRBV7-6 to TRBJ2-3; D unresolved. V lost 3 bases and J lost 1, with 14 bases in between. The CDR3 consists of 16 residues. Per the germline V gene, CDR1 is SGHVS and CDR2 is FNYEAQ. CDR3 protein: CASSFSNFAGTDTQYF. The CDR3 region has the DNA TGTGCCAGCAGCTTTTCGAACTTCGCCGGCACAGATACGCAGTATTTT.

Remarks on this clone: The identical CDR3 is also encoded by other nucleotide sequences in the sample. V is TRBV4-3 and J is TRBJ2-3; TRBD1 agrees at 10 bases. The junction had 2 bases not matched to a gene; V was cut back by 4 bases and J by 4 bases. The germline gives CDR1 LGHNA, CDR2 YSLEER. There are 14 residues in the CDR3. CDR3 coding DNA: TGCGCCAGCAGCCCCGGACAGGGGGCAGATACGCAGTATTTT. Its protein product is CASSPGQGADTQYF.

This clone has a handful of counts. This chain connects TRBV4-1 to TRBJ2-5; the D gene is possibly TRBD2 (5 bases). The CDR3 extends over 17 amino acids. Deletions cut 1 base from V and 0 bases from J, with 15 bases between. Germline CDR1 is MGHRA and CDR2 is YSYEKL. CDR3 bases: TGCGCCAGCAGCCAAGGAGCTGGGCCGGGATACCAAGAGACCCAGTACTTC. It is translated as CASSQGAGPGYQETQYF.

This chain uses TRBV7-2 with TRBJ1-5; D gene uncertain. Deletions cut 9 bases from V and 5 bases from J, with 8 bases between. The CDR3 contains 11 residues. Germline V gene sequence: CDR1 SGHTA, CDR2 FQGNSA. The CDR3 bases are TGTGCCAGTGGGAGCTATCAGCCCCAGCATTTT. Its protein is CASGSYQPQHF. The full variable domain, its missing parts supplied by reference TRBV7-2 and TRBJ1-5, is GAGVSQSPSNKVTEKGKDVELRCDPISGHTALYWYRQSLGQGLEFLIYFQGNSAPDKSGLPSDRFSAERTGGSVSTLTIQRTQQEDSAVYLCASGSYQPQHFGDGTRLSIL.

This clone was seen more than once but under ten times. The CDR3 nucleotides read TGTGCCAGCAGCCCCACGGGACAGGGGGCCACCGGGGAGCTGTTTTTT. Its translation is CASSPTGQGATGELFF. The gene calls are TRBV11-3 and TRBJ2-2; 12 positions match TRBD1. Germline CDR1 is SGHNT and CDR2 is YENEEA. CDR3 size: 16 residues. Trimming at V came to 5 bases and at J to 4 bases, leaving 5 bases not matched to a gene.

This clone was found many times. The chain is built from TRBV5-1 and TRBJ2-7, with TRBD1 identical over 7 bases. Trimming took 0 bases from V and 5 from J; bases not matched to a gene: 8. The V gene's germline CDR1 is SGHRS and CDR2 YFSETQ. This CDR3 contains 15 residues. Here the CDR3 reads CASSLEPRGFDEQYF. CDR3 bases: TGCGCCAGCAGCTTGGAACCCAGGGGGTTCGACGAGCAGTACTTC.

This clone occurred a few times. V usage is TRBV18 and J usage is TRBJ2-7, with no clear D. The CDR3 has 12 amino acids. CDR1 and CDR2 from the germline V gene are KGHSH and LQKENI. Trimming took 0 bases from V and 4 from J, leaving 4 bases between them. The CDR3 DNA sequence: TGTGCCAGCTCACCACCTAGTTACGAGCAGTACTTC. It encodes CASSPPSYEQYF.

The genes are TRBV7-6 and TRBJ2-1; D is ambiguous. The CDR3 is 12 amino acids. Trimming took off 2 bases at V and 9 bases at J, with 8 bases between the two ends. Per the germline V gene, CDR1 is SGHVS and CDR2 is FNYEAQ. CDR3 amino acids: CASSLIVGEQFF. CDR3 in DNA: TGTGCCAGCAGCTTAATAGTTGGTGAGCAGTTCTTC.

This chain uses TRBV6-5 with TRBJ1-2; D gene ambiguous. With 6 bases removed from V and 3 bases from J, the gap between germline ends came to 8 bases. This CDR3 comprises 12 residues. Per the germline V gene, CDR1 is MNHEY and CDR2 is SVGAGI. CDR3 sequence reads: CASSVEDYGYTF. The DNA of the CDR3 is TGTGCCAGCAGCGTTGAGGACTATGGCTACACCTTC.

CDR3 amino acids: CASSLQGRGYGYTF. As DNA, the CDR3 is TGCGCCAGCAGCCTGCAGGGGAGGGGCTATGGCTACACCTTC. V and J are TRBV5-1 and TRBJ1-2; D might be TRBD1 (6 bases). The length of the CDR3 is 14 residues. V lost 4 bases to trimming and J lost 4 bases, with 14 bases between them. Germline assignment: CDR1 SGHRS and CDR2 YFSETQ.

This clone was seen more than once but under ten times. This rearrangement joins TRBV5-1 to TRBJ1-4; 8 bases agree with TRBD1. The V gene's germline CDR1 is SGHRS and CDR2 YFSETQ. The trim removed 2 bases at V and 6 bases at J, leaving 3 bases unmatched. The CDR3 sequence is 14 residues long. CDR3 DNA sequence: TGCGCCAGCAGCTTTCAGGGGGCAGATGAAAAACTGTTTTTT. As protein: CASSFQGADEKLFF. The variable domain in full, with the rest retrieved from reference TRBV5-1 and TRBJ1-4, is KAGVTQTPRYLIKTRGQQVTLSCSPISGHRSVSWYQQTPGQGLQFLFEYFSETQRNKGNFPGRFSGRQFSNSRSEMNVSTLELGDSALYLCASSFQGADEKLFFGSGTQLSVL.

This clone was counted only a few times. The J gene is TRBJ2-7, the V gene TRBV5-1; TRBD1 might be the D (6 bases). Trimming left V 3 bases short and J 7 bases short, with 17 bases between. The CDR3 is 14 residues long. The germline V gene encodes CDR1 SGHRS and CDR2 YFSETQ. DNA for the CDR3: TGCGCCAGCAGCTCTTGGTGGGAACAGGGAGAGCAGTACTTC. The encoded protein is CASSSWWEQGEQYF.

This clone was detected a few times. The gene calls are TRBV5-6 and TRBJ1-6, with TRBD1 matching over 9 bases. V was clipped by 7 bases and J by 6 bases; unmatched bases: 2. This CDR3 is built from 13 residues. From germline, CDR1 is SGHDT and CDR2 YYEEEE. DNA for the CDR3: TGTGCCAGCGGGGGACAGGGTAATTCACCCCTCCACTTT. Amino acid sequence: CASGGQGNSPLHF.

This chain joins TRBV9 and TRBJ1-6; D is unclear. Deletions cut 0 bases from V and 7 bases from J, with 11 bases between. Germline V gene data show CDR1 as SGDLS and CDR2 as YYNGEE. The CDR3 covers 15 residues. The DNA of the CDR3 is TGTGCCAGCAGCGTAGATGCGGTCGGCAATTCACCCCTCCACTTT. Residues: CASSVDAVGNSPLHF.

V usage is TRBV2 and J usage is TRBJ1-2, with 9 bases aligning to TRBD1. Germline V gene sequence: CDR1 SNHLY, CDR2 FYNNEI. Trimming at V came to 6 bases and at J to 8 bases, leaving 13 bases not matched to a gene. The CDR3 runs to 15 residues. The DNA of the CDR3 is TGTGCCAGCAGCCAACTGACACAGGGGGCGAAAGGCTACACCTTC. This sequence encodes CASSQLTQGAKGYTF.

The rearrangement links TRBV6-5 to TRBJ2-2; D gene uncertain. Germline lookup yields CDR1 MNHEY and CDR2 SVGAGI. Between the trimmed V and J ends, which lost 4 bases and 7 bases, there was a span of 7 bases. The CDR3 totals 12 residues. The CDR3 region has the DNA TGTGCCAGCAGTTCGGTGGTCGGGGAGCTGTTTTTT. The encoded protein is CASSSVVGELFF.

V gene TRBV18 combines with J gene TRBJ2-1, with D perhaps TRBD2 (7 bases). The CDR3 sequence is 16 residues long. Trimming left V 1 base short and J 8 bases short, with 18 bases between. Germline values: CDR1 KGHSH, CDR2 LQKENI. The CDR3 reads CASSPQGGSPIDEQFF. The CDR3 region has the DNA TGTGCCAGCTCACCACAGGGGGGGTCCCCGATCGATGAGCAGTTCTTC.